The present T cell receptor beta chain was sequenced within a study of blood T cells in healthy people across ages. The germline V gene has CDR1 ENHRY and CDR2 SYGVKD. The length of the CDR3 is 13 residues. With 0 bases clipped from V and 10 bases from J, the junction kept 2 bases outside the gene matches. Donors ranged from about 6 to 90 years old and were healthy Caucasians in Russia. Through a sample-barcoded 5' primer and a J-beta primer mix, a second PCR was run for 7 to 11 cycles. A 12-random-nucleotide template-switch adaptor tagged each cDNA molecule. Each CDR3 protein gets one entry after TCRdb re-called the 5' RACE reads with MiXCR. The table has some 290,000 distinct CDR3 sequences, around 30% seen once. Notes on this clonotype: Its antigen remains unknown.

Regarding the study as a whole: The study regarded diversity estimates from one million T cells as underestimates. Fewer expanded clones and more diversity marked long-lived versus aged donors.

The chain carries TRBV10-3 and TRBJ2-1, with 8 bases fitting TRBD2. Sequenced: blood. This TCR was sampled from a woman in her 70s in good health. As DNA, the CDR3 is TGTGCCATCAGTGAGTCAGGCGGGGGGGAGCAGTTCTTC. Amino acid sequence: CAISESGGGEQFF.